The sequence of this T cell receptor beta chain was determined in a study of spatial heterogeneity in lung cancer. Across the whole study: Consistently, beta-chain sequences turned up in larger numbers than alpha-chain sequences did. As counted in raw reads, each unique TCR and UMI combination appeared more than ten times on average.

The CDR3 has 14 amino acids. Deletions cut 0 bases from V and 6 bases from J, with 11 bases between. TCRdb redid the calling of the 5' RACE reads with MiXCR, one entry per CDR3 protein. The sample holds under 85,000 distinct CDR3 sequences, approximately 8% seen once. The time point denotes: sample taken at primary tumor resection. This clonotype has only a few counts. This clonotype was sampled from a male donor with early-stage non-small cell lung cancer. V gene TRBV12-3 or TRBV12-4 combines with J gene TRBJ2-5, with D hard to call. The starting material was PBMCs, obtained at surgery. The CDR3 is CASSLAQWEKTQYF. Here the CDR3 DNA reads TGTGCCAGCAGTTTAGCACAGTGGGAAAAGACCCAGTACTTC.